One sample yielded the 9 T cell receptor beta chains listed below, sequenced in a study of naive and memory T cell subsets. Both TRBC1 and TRBC2 were covered by a beta constant-region primer of two equimolar oligonucleotides. Four rounds of PCR amplified the ligated cDNA using nested alpha and beta constant-region primers plus SP2. TCRdb itself ran the UMI-ligation and nested PCR reads through MiXCR, one entry per CDR3 protein. The sample contains about 120,000 distinct CDR3 sequences, 30% to 45% of which appear only once. Sequenced input: central memory CD4+ T cells from blood. The source of these receptors is a human donor in good health.

As DNA, the CDR3 is TGTGCCAGCAGTTCCCGGGACCCCCCAGCCTACGAGCAGTACTTC. Translated: CASSSRDPPAYEQYF. The chain couples TRBV27 to TRBJ2-7; D assignment may be TRBD1 or TRBD2 (5 bases each). The V end lost 4 bases, the J end lost 2 bases, and 15 bases lay between the germline ends. Per germline, CDR1 MNHEY and CDR2 SMNVEV (reference sequence). The CDR3 is made up of 15 amino acids.

This clonotype has a handful of counts. The chain employs TRBV12-3 or TRBV12-4 and TRBJ1-4; no clear D. Trimming removed 2 bases at V and 8 bases at J, with 12 bases between. The CDR3 runs to 14 residues. The CDR3 here is CASSLKGFGEKLFF. For the CDR3, the DNA is TGTGCCAGCAGTTTAAAAGGGTTTGGCGAAAAACTGTTTTTT.

This clonotype was seen more than once but under ten times. This rearrangement joins TRBV28 to TRBJ2-7; possible D gene TRBD2, 6 bases. The CDR3 runs 14 residues. The germline V and J ends were trimmed by 4 bases and 5 bases, with 15 bases remaining between them. CDR1 is MDHEN and CDR2 is SYDVKM in the germline V gene. The CDR3 bases are TGTGCCAGCAGTTCCACCGGGACTCTCCACGAGCAGTACTTC. The encoded protein is CASSSTGTLHEQYF.

This clonotype appeared a few times. V gene TRBV29-1 combines with J gene TRBJ1-4; 9 bases are a match to TRBD1. The CDR3 loop spans 12 amino acids. V dropped 7 bases and J dropped 7; count of bases not matched to a gene: 4. Per the germline V gene, CDR1 is SQVTM and CDR2 is ANQGSEA. In nucleotides, the CDR3 is TGCAGCGCCGGGACAGGGCGTGAAAAACTGTTTTTT. It codes for CSAGTGREKLFF.

V gene TRBV19 combines with J gene TRBJ2-1, with 10 bases lining up with TRBD2. The CDR3 totals 17 residues. The V and J ends lost 5 bases and 4 bases, in that order; junction bases with no gene match: 11. Germline V gene sequence: CDR1 LNHDA, CDR2 SQIVND (reference sequence). CDR3: CASSLASRTSGYNEQFF. The CDR3 region has the DNA TGTGCCAGTAGTCTCGCAAGTAGGACTAGCGGATACAATGAGCAGTTCTTC.

This clonotype was seen more than once but under ten times. This chain links TRBV7-9 with TRBJ2-1; no definite D call. V dropped 3 bases and J dropped 3 bases, with 9 bases sitting between them. The length of the CDR3 is 14 residues. Germline V lookup: CDR1 SEHNR, CDR2 FQNEAQ (reference sequence). CDR3 in amino acids: CASSFDQIYNEQFF. The CDR3 DNA reads TGTGCCAGCAGCTTCGACCAGATCTACAATGAGCAGTTCTTC. Drawing the rest from reference TRBV7-9 and TRBJ2-1, the complete variable domain is DTGVSQNPRHKITKRGQNVTFRCDPISEHNRLYWYRQTLGQGPEFLTYFQNEAQLEKSRLLSDRFSAERPKGSFSTLEIQRTEQGDSAMYLCASSFDQIYNEQFFGPGTRLTVL.

The chain couples TRBV6-2 or TRBV6-3 to TRBJ1-2; no reliable D call. Trimming stripped 8 bases from V and 5 bases from J, with 6 bases between. Germline V gives CDR1 MNHEY, CDR2 SVGEGT. CDR3 length: 10 residues. As DNA, the CDR3 is TGTGCCAGCGGGGTTTATGGCTACACCTTC. This codes for CASGVYGYTF.

The CDR3 bases are TGTGCCAGCACCAGGAAGAGGACAGATACGCAGTATTTT. Its protein is CASTRKRTDTQYF. The chain uses TRBV5-6 and TRBJ2-3; D is unclear. V dropped 6 bases and J dropped 3 bases, with 11 bases sitting between them. The CDR3 sequence is 13 residues long. Germline-derived CDR1 and CDR2 are SGHDT and YYEEEE.

The chain recombines TRBV12-3 or TRBV12-4 with TRBJ2-5; 11 bases fit TRBD2. Germline trimming cut 3 bases from V and 1 base from J; bases unmatched to any gene: 4. The CDR3 is made up of 16 amino acids. The CDR3 protein is CASSLAGLAVQETQYF. The DNA of the CDR3 is TGTGCCAGCAGTTTGGCGGGACTAGCGGTCCAAGAGACCCAGTACTTC.